This paragraph reports one T cell receptor (beta chain). Germline-derived CDR1 and CDR2 are MDHEN and SYDVKM. The CDR3 totals 15 residues. Trimming took 5 bases from V and 7 from J; bases not matched to a gene: 8. The entry originates in a study of blood T cell repertoires in COVID-19. Study summary: Acute and convalescent COVID-19 samples came from the United States, Italy and Spain. T cells, B-cell-depleted T cells, or PBMCs provided the cDNA or gDNA that served as material.

Methods used by the authors: Nucleated cell number was recorded as an estimate derived from reference gene primer amplification. Clones were read by immunoSEQ multiplex PCR, and TCRdb kept only the in-frame ones, dropping some. Clone size and the V and J calls come from that table; the DNA yielded D and trimming. The table lists 90,000 to 110,000 clones, 81% of them singletons, with 37% in the top ten. The rearrangement joins TRBV28 to TRBJ2-1, with 10 bases lining up with TRBD1. The receptor comes from an elderly man with acute or convalescent COVID-19. The material sequenced was peripheral blood. CDR3 protein: CASSAAGTGENEQFF. CDR3 DNA: TGTGCCAGCAGTGCCGCCGGGACAGGGGAAAATGAGCAGTTCTTC.